This entry lists 2 T cell receptor beta chains sequenced from one sample in a study of PD-1 blockade in classical Hodgkin lymphoma. The time point is: newly diagnosed, previously untreated cHL patient sample. Investigators isolated CD4+ T cells from thawed PBMCs through magnetic negative selection. Measured with immunoSEQ multiplex PCR; TCRdb has only the in-frame clones, and not every one. The sample has 20,000 to 30,000 clones, around 90% seen once. Sequencing was performed on CD4+ T cells from blood. The receptors stem from a human donor with classical Hodgkin lymphoma.

The chain links TRBV7-3 to TRBJ2-1, with 9 bases matching TRBD2. The length of the CDR3 is 16 residues. The germline CDR1 and CDR2 sequences are SGHTA and FQGTGA. J lost 4 bases, V lost 4 bases, and 8 bases had no gene match. The DNA for the CDR3 is TGTGCCAGCAGCTCGAGCGGGGGGCAGGGTTACAATGAGCAGTTCTTC. Its protein is CASSSSGGQGYNEQFF.

The chain recombines TRBV18 with TRBJ2-3; 9 bases are shared with TRBD2. Losses at the gene ends were 1 base for V and 1 base for J; bases not matched to a gene: 3. The CDR3 extends over 16 amino acids. The germline gives CDR1 KGHSH, CDR2 LQKENI. The CDR3 region has the DNA TGTGCCAGCTCACCACGGTCTAGCGGGGGCACAGATACGCAGTATTTT. Amino acid sequence: CASSPRSSGGTDTQYF.